This TCR beta chain comes out of a study of cytomegalovirus exposure and HLA in healthy donors (dated by TCRdb to about 2017). Background for the entire study: An earlier analysis of approximately 590 of the donors reported roughly 270 Gb of sequence data and some 100 million unique TCR beta sequences from roughly 180 million T cells. An early release covering about 600 HLA-typed donors comprised about 300 gigabases of sequencing data and roughly 85 million unique TCR sequences. Among the roughly 390 genotyped donors, around 81% belonged to the genetic ancestry cluster associated with self-reported Caucasian donors. The study aimed to test whether cataloging public T cell receptors could reveal signatures of past pathogen exposure. The study used immunosequencing to profile the T cell repertoires of 600 to 850 subjects and linked those repertoires to cytomegalovirus serostatus. Along with the approximately 700-subject first cohort, a separate validation cohort of 120 different subjects was used. To predict cytomegalovirus infection status, the study brought together high-throughput TCR immunosequencing, statistical association of individual TCRs with disease status, and machine learning. To study patterns of TCR occurrence, a later analysis re-analyzed previously published TCR beta repertoires from 500 to 850 donors and added high-resolution HLA genotyping. The later analysis used no new phenotypic data to find candidate immune exposures, relying instead on TCR beta sequences and their occurrence across donors. An earlier analysis of fewer than 750 of the donors used high-throughput TCR beta sequencing to judge whether each TCR beta V gene segment behaved as functional or pseudogenic. Donor age, sex, ethnicity and CMV serostatus were compiled alongside the repertoire data. In a later genetic analysis, genome-wide SNP genotypes for about three fifths of the roughly 670 donors were used, and that subset was treated as a discovery cohort. Every repertoire in the discovery cohort had been generated on one and the same sequencing platform. HLA typing covered class I and class II loci at four-digit resolution. The number of typed donors differed by locus: about 620-640 for A, B, C, DRB1 and DQB1; some 500 for DQA1; around 610 for DPA1; and roughly 470 for DPB1. Because of strong linkage in the cohort, roughly five DR-DQ haplotypes were treated as single units for association and clustering. Among roughly 400 genotyped donors of the cohort, an average of about 240,000 unique TCR beta nucleotide sequences was sequenced per donor, of which about 18% were non-productive.

Libraries were made using the immunoSEQ multiplex PCR assay. A mixture of 60 forward primers for TCR Vbeta segments and 13 reverse primers for TCR Jbeta segments was used in the multiplex PCR. The CDR3 region of rearranged TCR beta genes was amplified from genomic DNA by a multiplex PCR assay. On the Illumina HiSeq System, the amplified TCR beta libraries were sequenced as 87-base-pair reads. Under the source paper's analysis protocol: Across the roughly 670 repertoires, a later analysis counted 80 million or so unique TCR beta chains, 9.5 million to 13 million of which were shared by at least two donors. Raw reads were error-corrected and collapsed into unique sequences by a nearest-neighbor algorithm in which closely related sequences were merged to remove PCR and sequencing errors. To assign V, D and J gene segments, CDR3 sequences were aligned to IMGT reference sequences. For a sequence to be retained, at least a six-nucleotide match to both a V gene segment and a J gene segment was required. A rearrangement was called productive if the CDR3 had no stop codons and remained in frame with V and J, and every other rearrangement was called non-productive. Following IMGT convention, CDR3 was defined as the stretch from the second conserved V-encoded cysteine up to the conserved J-encoded phenylalanine. In an earlier analysis of some 550 of the donors, sequences lacking an unambiguous match to a single V gene segment were excluded. In an earlier analysis of several hundred of the donors, V segments were called functional above 56.7% productive rearrangements and were called segregating when the between-donor standard deviation exceeded 5%. A statistical classification framework was developed to diagnose cytomegalovirus status using the catalog of TCR beta chain sequences. A later analysis assigned V and J genes by comparing TCR nucleotide sequences with IMGT/GENE-DB human TR gene sequences. The TCRdist pipeline was used in a later analysis to assign CDR3 sequences and most-parsimonious VDJ recombination scenarios. A later analysis defined each TCR beta chain by its CDR3 amino acid sequence plus V-gene family, and excluded reads lacking a unique V-gene family. To address suspected cross-contamination and a sequencing artifact, a later analysis removed roughly 640 highly shared, low-generation-probability nucleotide sequences. In a later analysis, a clonal expansion index was calculated for each public chain from normalized within-repertoire ranks of inferred template counts. Generation probabilities in a later analysis came from a VDJ recombination model fitted to out-of-frame rearrangements, and those results were checked against IGoR. Hypergeometric tests were used in a later analysis to score TCR-TCR, TCR-HLA and TCR-CMV co-occurrence, with a repertoire-size bias correction applied to the TCR pairs. To estimate false discovery rates, a later analysis permuted the HLA or CMV assignments 20 times. In a later analysis, co-occurring TCRs were grouped with DBSCAN, and TCRdist sequence similarity was added when clustering was performed within HLA-allele-positive subsets. Co-occurrence clustering excluded repertoires with fewer than 30,000 or more than 120,000 public chains, plus five with anomalous nucleotide sharing. What TCRdb holds here is the immuneACCESS table cut down to in-frame rearrangements. Part of the clones is not present; checked against another copy, under half of the missing clones reflect an unresolved V gene, and the others are unexplained. That table gives V, J and clone size, and the DNA gave D and trimming. This sample lists approximately 150,000 clones; over 70% were detected once. Of the sample, less than 9% falls within the top ten clones.

Results the study describes overall, beyond this receptor: In the study, around 160 TCR beta chains were listed as associated with cytomegalovirus. In a later genetic analysis, a missense DCLRE1C variant was associated with V-gene and J-gene trimming of TCR beta chains, and the association was replicated in an independent cohort. Because counts were too low, some 17 rarely observed V segments, including chromosome 9 orphons, were excluded from the earlier analysis of fewer than 650 of the donors. According to a later analysis, most CMV-associated TCR beta chains appeared to be HLA-restricted, and the HLA associations seemed to be driven largely by CMV exposure. HLA typing was unavailable for some donors at each locus, so association tests used only the typed subset. CMV serostatus was the only immune exposure information available for the cohort. Linkage disequilibrium might explain the correlated functional status among segregating V segments, but an unknown experimental factor could not be ruled out. The presence/absence analyses assumed that sequencing depth was roughly uniform across donors, and that assumption may not be true. Three of the identified cytomegalovirus-associated TCR beta chains were confirmed in vitro to be specific for cytomegalovirus antigens. When HLA alleles, especially DR and DQ, strongly co-occurred, attributing TCR associations to individual alleles was difficult. A cluster of highly shared sequence variants was judged likely to represent a technical artifact of the sequencing pipeline. The classifier was reported to diagnose cytomegalovirus status with high specificity and sensitivity in both the original and validation cohorts. A further reported finding was that TCR beta sequences accurately predicted the HLA-A and HLA-B alleles for most subjects in the first cohort. Compared with the roughly 720-donor mean, donors in an Asian-associated ancestry cluster had fewer N-insertions in productive TCRs, according to a later genetic analysis. A later analysis found that HLA-associated TCR beta chains were more clonally expanded and had lower generation probabilities than equally common non-associated chains. Several of the top co-occurrence clusters appeared to be linked to parvovirus B19, influenza, CMV and Epstein-Barr virus, according to a later analysis. Most TCR sequences were seen in very few donors, while some public TCRs were found in many individuals. Broadly in line with IMGT annotations, most TCR beta V segments showed up in productive rearrangements about 87% or about 30% of the time in an earlier analysis of roughly 590 of the donors. The authors suggested that the approach could potentially be extended to other disease states and immunological phenotypes. In this cohort, only TCR beta chains were sequenced, and detectable features were limited by the absence of alpha or paired-chain data. The 87-base-pair reads could not distinguish some IMGT-functional V segments, including TRBV6-2 and TRBV6-3, so those segments were excluded. A later analysis found that TCR association rates varied across HLA loci, with DRB1 alleles showing the most associated TCRs and HLA-C alleles the fewest. At a false discovery rate of 0.05, a later analysis linked approximately 18,000 TCR beta sequences to specific HLA alleles.

V loses 5 bases of germline sequence and J loses 6 bases, and the interval between the two ends is 12 bases. From cysteine to phenylalanine, the CDR3 is 13 amino acids long. CDR3 DNA only is kept here, 39 bases in frame from base 1. The germline V gene yields SGHTA for CDR1 and FQGTGA for CDR2. About this clone: Its antigen is currently not known. Base qualities are not provided; no much larger clone lies one nucleotide away.

The cohort consisted of 670 or so healthy bone marrow donors. At the time of sampling, every cohort member was nominally healthy, though immune exposures that went unrecorded were likely present. The donor was CMV seropositive and belonged to the group of some 290 seropositive cohort members. Each donor provided a peripheral blood sample, and peripheral blood mononuclear cells were used for TCR beta sequencing. Genomic DNA was extracted from the blood cell samples with the Qiagen DNeasy Blood Extraction Kit. The sequence was collected from a man aged 25 to 40 in good health and CMV-seropositive. The chain was built from TRBV7-3 and TRBJ2-3, with a weak D call of TRBD2 (5 bases match). Input material: PBMCs. The sequence in DNA is TGTGCCAGCAGCGTGAACGTAGCGGATACGCAGTATTTT. This yields the protein CASSVNVADTQYF.